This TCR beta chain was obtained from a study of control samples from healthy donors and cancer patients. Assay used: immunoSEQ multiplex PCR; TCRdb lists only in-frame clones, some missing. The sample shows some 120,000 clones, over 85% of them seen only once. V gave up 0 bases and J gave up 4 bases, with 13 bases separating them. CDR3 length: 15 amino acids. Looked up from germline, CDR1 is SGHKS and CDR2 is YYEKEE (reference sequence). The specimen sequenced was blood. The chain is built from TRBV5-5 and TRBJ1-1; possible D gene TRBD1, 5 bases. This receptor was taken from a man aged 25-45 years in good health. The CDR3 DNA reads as TGTGCCAGCAGCTTGGGTCAAGGGGACGCCACTGAAGCTTTCTTT. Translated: CASSLGQGDATEAFF.